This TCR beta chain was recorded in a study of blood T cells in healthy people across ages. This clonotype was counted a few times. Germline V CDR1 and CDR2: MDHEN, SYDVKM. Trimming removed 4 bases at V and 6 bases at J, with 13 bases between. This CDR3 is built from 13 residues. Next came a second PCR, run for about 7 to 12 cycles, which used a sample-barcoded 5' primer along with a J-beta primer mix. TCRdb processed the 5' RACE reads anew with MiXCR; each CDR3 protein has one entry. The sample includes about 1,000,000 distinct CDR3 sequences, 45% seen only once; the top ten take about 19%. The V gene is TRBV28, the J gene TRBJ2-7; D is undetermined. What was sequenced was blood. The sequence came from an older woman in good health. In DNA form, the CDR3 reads TGTGCCAGCAGTTCGTCCCGAGTACGCGAGCAGTACTTC. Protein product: CASSSSRVREQYF.